One sample yielded the 2 T cell receptor beta chains listed below, sequenced in a study of OX40 agonist ivuxolimab in advanced cancers. Assay: immunoSEQ multiplex PCR; the TCRdb copy retains only in-frame clones and omits some. The profile shows some 14,000 clones, around 82% of them singletons. Specimen: CD4+ or CD8+ T cells sorted from blood, collected in a trial of the OX40 agonist ivuxolimab. These receptors were collected from an adult with an advanced solid tumor such as melanoma, head and neck, liver or kidney cancer.

The chain is built from TRBV29-1 and TRBJ2-1; TRBD2 agrees at 8 bases. CDR1 is SQVTM, CDR2 ANQGSEA, per germline. V was pared by 7 bases and J by 7 bases, with 9 bases of the junction left unmatched. This CDR3 spans 13 amino acids. CDR3 loop: CSAAPAGANEQFF. The CDR3 nucleotides read TGCAGCGCCGCCCCAGCGGGAGCTAATGAGCAGTTCTTC.

V is TRBV4-1 and J is TRBJ1-5; D remains ambiguous. Trimming shortened V by 5 bases and J by 2 bases, and 13 bases separated the two germline ends. The CDR3 is 15 residues long. CDR1 and CDR2 from the germline V gene are MGHRA and YSYEKL. The CDR3 loop reads CASSEAWAGNQPQHF. CDR3 coding DNA: TGCGCCAGCAGCGAAGCCTGGGCGGGCAATCAGCCCCAGCATTTT.